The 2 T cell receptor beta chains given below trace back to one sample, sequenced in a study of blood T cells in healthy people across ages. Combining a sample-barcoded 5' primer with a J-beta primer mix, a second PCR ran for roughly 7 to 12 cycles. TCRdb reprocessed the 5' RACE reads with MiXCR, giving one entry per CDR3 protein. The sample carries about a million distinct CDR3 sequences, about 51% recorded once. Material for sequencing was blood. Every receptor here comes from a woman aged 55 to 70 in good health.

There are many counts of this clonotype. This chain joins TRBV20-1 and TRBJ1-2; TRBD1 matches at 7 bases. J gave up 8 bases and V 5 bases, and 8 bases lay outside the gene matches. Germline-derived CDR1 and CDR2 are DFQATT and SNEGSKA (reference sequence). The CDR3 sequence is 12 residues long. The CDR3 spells CSARRDSLGYTF. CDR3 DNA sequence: TGCAGTGCTCGCCGGGACAGCCTCGGCTACACCTTC.

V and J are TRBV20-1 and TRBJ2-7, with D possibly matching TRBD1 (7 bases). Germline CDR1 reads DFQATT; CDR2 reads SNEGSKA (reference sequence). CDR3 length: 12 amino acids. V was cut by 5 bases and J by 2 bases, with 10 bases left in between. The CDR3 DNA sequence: TGCAGTGCTGGAGGGGGCACCTACGAGCAGTACTTC. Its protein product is CSAGGGTYEQYF.